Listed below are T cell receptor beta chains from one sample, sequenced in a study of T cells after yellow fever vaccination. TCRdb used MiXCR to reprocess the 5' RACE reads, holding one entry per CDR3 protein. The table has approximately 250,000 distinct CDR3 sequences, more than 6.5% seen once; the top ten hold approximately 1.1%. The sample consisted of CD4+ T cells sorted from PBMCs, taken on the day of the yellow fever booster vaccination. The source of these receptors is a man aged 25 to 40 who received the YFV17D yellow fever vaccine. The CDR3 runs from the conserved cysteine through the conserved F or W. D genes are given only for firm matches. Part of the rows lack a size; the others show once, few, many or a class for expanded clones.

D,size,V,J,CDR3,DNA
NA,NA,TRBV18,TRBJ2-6,CASSPRDTSGANVLTF,TGTGCCAGCTCACCACGGGACACATCTGGGGCCAACGTCCTGACTTTC
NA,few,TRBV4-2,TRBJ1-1,CASSQAQLMNTEAFF,TGTGCCAGCAGCCAAGCTCAGCTCATGAACACTGAAGCTTTCTTT
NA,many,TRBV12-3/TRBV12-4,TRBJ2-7,CASSLARSGPWGYEQYF,TGTGCCAGCAGTTTAGCCAGATCGGGCCCCTGGGGGTACGAGCAGTACTTC
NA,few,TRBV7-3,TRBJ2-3,CASPLNRSDFSGIPPRTDTQYF,TGTGCCAGCCCCTTAAATCGCAGCGATTTTTCAGGAATTCCCCCTCGCACAGATACGCAGTATTTT
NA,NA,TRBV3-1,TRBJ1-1,CASSQGHAGTEAFF,TGTGCCAGCAGCCAAGGGCATGCTGGAACTGAAGCTTTCTTT
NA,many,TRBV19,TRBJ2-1,CASSIKGGRDNEQFF,TGTGCCAGTAGTATAAAAGGGGGGCGGGACAATGAGCAGTTCTTC
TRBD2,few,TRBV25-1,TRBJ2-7,CASSEGGGRSSYEQYF,TGTGCCAGCAGTGAAGGGGGAGGGAGGAGCTCCTACGAGCAGTACTTC
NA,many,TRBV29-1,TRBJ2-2,CSVELFGELFF,TGCAGCGTTGAATTATTTGGGGAGCTGTTTTTT
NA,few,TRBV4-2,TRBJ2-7,CASSQGDGGYEQYF,TGTGCCAGCAGCCAAGGGGATGGGGGGTACGAGCAGTACTTC
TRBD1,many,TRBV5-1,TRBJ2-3,CASIAGTATDTQYF,TGCGCCAGCATAGCCGGGACAGCTACAGATACGCAGTATTTT
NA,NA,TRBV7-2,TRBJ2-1,CASSLAVPSYNEQFF,TGTGCCAGCAGTTTAGCGGTACCCTCCTACAATGAGCAGTTCTTC
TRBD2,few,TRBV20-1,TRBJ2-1,CSARGASGAGVGNEQFF,TGCAGTGCTAGAGGGGCTAGTGGGGCGGGAGTAGGAAATGAGCAGTTCTTC
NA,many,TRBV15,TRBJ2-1,CATSTPLNEQFF,TGTGCCACCAGCACCCCGTTAAATGAGCAGTTCTTC
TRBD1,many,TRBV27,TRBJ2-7,CASEISLKGGLIEQYF,TGTGCCAGCGAAATCTCCCTAAAAGGGGGCCTGATCGAGCAGTACTTC
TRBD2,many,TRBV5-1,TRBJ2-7,CASRPGLAGGYAYEQYF,TGCGCCAGCAGGCCGGGACTAGCGGGAGGTTACGCCTACGAGCAGTACTTC
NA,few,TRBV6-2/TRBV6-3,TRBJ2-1,CASSYVGRGNEQFF,TGTGCCAGCAGTTACGTTGGCCGCGGAAATGAGCAGTTCTTC